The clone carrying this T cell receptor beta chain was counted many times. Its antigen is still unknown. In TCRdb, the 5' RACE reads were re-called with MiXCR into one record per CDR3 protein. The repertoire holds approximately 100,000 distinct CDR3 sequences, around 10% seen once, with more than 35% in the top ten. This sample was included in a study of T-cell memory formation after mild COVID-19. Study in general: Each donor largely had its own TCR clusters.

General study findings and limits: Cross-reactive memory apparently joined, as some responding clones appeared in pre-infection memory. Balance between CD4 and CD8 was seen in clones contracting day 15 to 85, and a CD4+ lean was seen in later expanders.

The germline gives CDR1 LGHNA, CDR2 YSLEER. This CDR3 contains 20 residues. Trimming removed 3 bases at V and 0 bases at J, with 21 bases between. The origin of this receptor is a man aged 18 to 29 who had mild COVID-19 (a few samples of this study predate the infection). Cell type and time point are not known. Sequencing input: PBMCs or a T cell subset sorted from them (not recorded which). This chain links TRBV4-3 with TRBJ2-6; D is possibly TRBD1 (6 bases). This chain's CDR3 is CASSHGLDPGTTSGANVLTF. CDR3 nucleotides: TGCGCCAGCAGCCACGGCCTCGACCCCGGGACAACCTCTGGGGCCAACGTCCTGACTTTC.